The next 30 T cell receptor beta chains were all read from a single sample in a study of T-cell reconstitution after alpha-beta-depleted transplantation in children. As it was prepared, the TCRbeta library received unique molecular identifiers. TCRdb redid the calling of the PCR reads with MiXCR, one entry per CDR3 protein. The sample has about 1,000,000 distinct CDR3 sequences, around 30% seen once. The source material was PBMCs, mostly from graft donor cells, sampled 360 days after TCRalphabeta/CD19-depleted stem cell transplant. The receptor set was obtained from a boy younger than two who had a stem cell transplant for SCID, so the T cells may come from the graft donor.

V usage is TRBV20-1 and J usage is TRBJ2-5; no firm D call. The CDR3 runs to 11 residues. Germline assignment: CDR1 DFQATT and CDR2 SNEGSKA (reference sequence). V was trimmed by 7 bases and J by 5 bases, leaving 11 bases between them. The CDR3 DNA reads as TGCAGTGTCTGCCCTCGGGAGACCCAGTACTTC. Protein: CSVCPRETQYF.

A few counts support this clonotype. The genes are TRBV25-1 and TRBJ2-1; either TRBD1 or TRBD2 may fit D (5 bases each). V was cut by 5 bases and J by 8 bases, with 13 bases left in between. The CDR3 is made up of 13 amino acids. CDR1 MGHDK and CDR2 SYGVNS come from the germline V gene. The CDR3 loop reads CASSKMGVHEQFF. The DNA for the CDR3 is TGTGCCAGCAGTAAGATGGGGGTCCATGAGCAGTTCTTC.

This clonotype has ten or more counts. The genes are TRBV7-9 and TRBJ2-3; 10 nucleotides match TRBD1. V gave up 7 bases and J gave up 6 bases; unmatched junction bases: 7. There are 14 residues in the CDR3. Germline CDR1 and CDR2: SEHNR and FQNEAQ (reference sequence). The CDR3 protein is CASKDRGGSDTQYF. The CDR3, as DNA: TGTGCCAGCAAGGACAGGGGGGGTTCGGATACGCAGTATTTT.

This clonotype came up many times. The chain combines TRBV2 with TRBJ2-1; D call uncertain. Trimming shortened V by 6 bases and J by 8 bases, and 14 bases separated the two germline ends. The length of the CDR3 is 13 residues. Per germline, CDR1 SNHLY and CDR2 FYNNEI. The CDR3 sequence is CASSARLTDEQFF. The CDR3 DNA sequence: TGTGCCAGCAGCGCCCGCCTTACGGATGAGCAGTTCTTC.

The chain employs TRBV5-1 and TRBJ1-3; no clear D gene. Germline CDR1 and CDR2: SGHRS and YFSETQ. The CDR3 has 14 residues. V was trimmed by 4 bases and J by 0 bases, leaving 8 bases between them. The CDR3 spells CASSRGRSGNTIYF. The CDR3 nucleotides are TGCGCCAGCAGCCGTGGCCGCTCTGGAAACACCATATATTTT.

This clonotype was seen a few times. V and J are TRBV2 and TRBJ2-1, with D uncertain. Germline CDR1 SNHLY, CDR2 FYNNEI. Trimming took 7 bases from V and 7 from J, leaving 5 bases between them. This CDR3 spans 10 amino acids. The CDR3 protein is CASTQNEQFF. In DNA form, the CDR3 reads TGTGCCAGCACACAGAATGAGCAGTTCTTC.

In this sample, this clonotype turned up a few times. The CDR3 reads CASSQDKAGGNYNEQFF. DNA for the CDR3: TGCGCCAGCAGCCAAGATAAGGCGGGGGGCAACTACAATGAGCAGTTCTTC. The genes are TRBV4-3 and TRBJ2-1, with 8 bases matching TRBD2. CDR1 is LGHNA and CDR2 is YSLEER in the germline V gene. The length of the CDR3 is 17 residues. V was pared by 0 bases and J by 3 bases, with 7 bases of the junction left unmatched.

This clonotype was counted ten times or more. An end of the junction does not agree with germline; a read error may underlie this. The CDR3 here is CASSRTGGVIF. CDR3 coding DNA: TGTGCCAGCAGTAGGACCGGGGGAGTCATCTTT. The chain recombines TRBV6-2 or TRBV6-3 with TRBJ1-1; weak D call: TRBD1 (5 bases). The length of the CDR3 is 11 residues. Per the germline V gene, CDR1 is MNHEY and CDR2 is SVGEGT.

In its sample, this clonotype was seen a few times. V and J are TRBV2 and TRBJ1-1, with D hard to call. V lost 8 bases and J 4 bases, leaving 11 bases between the germline ends. CDR3 length: 12 amino acids. Germline V gene data show CDR1 as SNHLY and CDR2 as FYNNEI. The CDR3 protein is CASVPPRTEAFF. The CDR3 bases are TGTGCCAGCGTCCCCCCTCGCACTGAAGCTTTCTTT.

The chain links TRBV2 to TRBJ2-1; weak D call: TRBD1 (5 bases). Germline V gene sequence: CDR1 SNHLY, CDR2 FYNNEI. The CDR3 extends over 14 amino acids. V lost 6 bases and J lost 2, with 11 bases in between. This CDR3 reads CASRARVTYNEQFF. For the CDR3, the DNA is TGTGCCAGCAGGGCCAGGGTGACCTACAATGAGCAGTTCTTC.

This CDR3 is CAITNADTEAFF. The CDR3 DNA is TGTGCCATCACCAACGCAGACACTGAAGCTTTCTTT. The chain joins TRBV10-3 to TRBJ1-1; no reliable D call. Trimming removed 7 bases at V and 3 bases at J, with 9 bases between. The CDR3 runs to 12 residues. Germline CDR1 reads ENHRY; CDR2 reads SYGVKD.

This chain connects TRBV24-1 to TRBJ2-1; 11 nucleotides line up with TRBD1. The junction had 10 bases not matched to a gene; V was cut back by 7 bases and J by 12 bases. From germline, CDR1 is KGHDR and CDR2 SFDVKD. The CDR3 sequence is 14 residues long. CDR3 sequence (DNA): TGTGCCACCAGCCCGGGACAGGGGGTAGATGGGCAGTTCTTC. Its protein product is CATSPGQGVDGQFF.

This clonotype was counted once. The chain combines TRBV18 with TRBJ2-2; the D gene is possibly TRBD1 (5 bases). The V and J ends lost 4 bases and 3 bases respectively, with 15 bases between them. The CDR3 consists of 16 residues. Germline V gives CDR1 KGHSH, CDR2 LQKENI. CDR3 protein: CASSRGQARDTGELFF. As DNA, the CDR3 is TGTGCCAGCTCACGAGGACAAGCCAGGGACACCGGGGAGCTGTTTTTT. Drawing the rest from reference TRBV18 and TRBJ2-2, the complete variable domain is NAGVMQNPRHLVRRRGQEARLRCSPMKGHSHVYWYRQLPEEGLKFMVYLQKENIIDESGMPKERFSAEFPKEGPSILRIQQVVRGDSAAYFCASSRGQARDTGELFFGEGSRLTVL.

As DNA, the CDR3 is TGTGCCAGCAGAGCACCGGGACAGGGCTCCTACGAGCAGTACTTC. It specifies CASRAPGQGSYEQYF. The chain couples TRBV7-8 to TRBJ2-7; 9 bases agree with TRBD1. J was trimmed by 0 bases and V by 6 bases; bases with no gene match: 6. The CDR3 is made up of 15 amino acids. Germline V lookup: CDR1 SGHVS, CDR2 FQNEAQ.

The chain couples TRBV12-3 or TRBV12-4 to TRBJ2-3; the match to TRBD2 covers 13 bases. The ends lost 2 bases at V and 6 bases at J; junction bases unmatched: 8. The CDR3 extends over 17 amino acids. CDR3 bases: TGTGCCAGCAGTTTAAGAACTAGCGGGGGGGCAGGGGATACGCAGTATTTT. Its translation: CASSLRTSGGAGDTQYF.

This clonotype came up a few times. The rearrangement joins TRBV12-3 or TRBV12-4 to TRBJ1-5; TRBD1 matches 8 bases. The V gene end was trimmed by 6 bases and the J gene end by 4 bases; junction bases not matched to a gene: 11. The CDR3 runs to 16 residues. The CDR3 bases are TGTGCCAGCAGAGGACAGGGCGGTAAAGCAAATCAGCCCCAGCATTTT. It codes for CASRGQGGKANQPQHF.

In its sample, this clonotype was seen many times. The rearrangement joins TRBV14 to TRBJ2-7, with 7 nucleotides matching TRBD1. Trimming cost V 6 bases and J 5 bases; bases outside gene matches: 7. Germline V gene sequence: CDR1 SGHDN, CDR2 FVKESK. The length of the CDR3 is 13 residues. The CDR3 loop reads CASSRLQGHEQYF. CDR3 sequence (DNA): TGTGCCAGCAGTCGATTACAGGGGCACGAGCAGTACTTC.

The J gene is TRBJ2-7, the V gene TRBV11-2, with TRBD2 matching 11 bases. The germline V gene has CDR1 SGHAT and CDR2 FQNNGV. Trimming took 4 bases from V and 0 from J; bases not matched to a gene: 11. The CDR3 covers 18 residues. DNA of the CDR3: TGTGCCAGCAGCTCACCACCTTGGACTAGCGGGCGCTCCTACGAGCAGTACTTC. Translating gives CASSSPPWTSGRSYEQYF.

The CDR3: CASSPRLQETQYF. The CDR3 nucleotides read TGTGCCAGCAGCCCCCGACTACAAGAGACCCAGTACTTC. The chain employs TRBV14 and TRBJ2-5; weak D call: TRBD2 (5 bases). Germline V gene sequence: CDR1 SGHDN, CDR2 FVKESK. The ends were cut back, 4 bases at V and 2 bases at J, with 8 bases in the middle. This CDR3 comprises 13 residues.

The rearrangement joins TRBV20-1 to TRBJ2-5, with 8 bases matching TRBD2. Germline V gives CDR1 DFQATT, CDR2 SNEGSKA (reference sequence). The trim removed 3 bases at V and 5 bases at J, leaving 17 bases unmatched. The CDR3 has 17 amino acids. CDR3 loop: CSARLGPGGAVLETQYF. The CDR3 nucleotides read TGCAGTGCTAGGTTGGGGCCCGGGGGGGCCGTTTTGGAGACCCAGTACTTC.

This clonotype was counted only a few times. The chain links TRBV7-2 to TRBJ1-2; 12 bases line up with TRBD1. Germline CDR1 reads SGHTA; CDR2 reads FQGNSA. Germline trimming cut 8 bases from V and 8 bases from J; bases unmatched to any gene: 12. CDR3 length: 15 amino acids. The CDR3 loop reads CASSAGTGGLGGYTF. The CDR3 DNA is TGTGCCAGCTCTGCCGGGACAGGGGGCCTTGGGGGCTACACCTTC.

This clonotype has a handful of counts. The chain couples TRBV29-1 to TRBJ2-7, with TRBD2 matching 7 bases. CDR3 length equals 12 residues. CDR1 is SQVTM, CDR2 ANQGSEA, per germline. Unmatched junction bases numbered 7, after V lost 4 bases and J lost 7 bases. The CDR3 DNA reads TGCAGCGTTGCCAGGGAGGGTGTTGAGCAGTACTTC. The encoded protein is CSVAREGVEQYF.

Concerning this clonotype itself: A clone one base away is much larger, so this may be a read error. Without the conserved terminal phenylalanine or tryptophan, this CDR3 likely stems from a read error. This sequence joins TRBV29-1 and TRBJ2-3; TRBD2 aligns across 8 bases. CDR3 length: 15 residues. V shed 7 bases and J 3 bases; nucleotides not matched to a gene: 12. Germline assignment: CDR1 SQVTM and CDR2 ANQGSEA. CDR3 DNA sequence: TGCAGCGGAAGATTAAGGGGACTAGGAACAGATACGCAGTATTGT. Translated, it gives CSGRLRGLGTDTQYC.

The rearrangement links TRBV5-1 to TRBJ2-1, with D unclear. Per the germline V gene, CDR1 is SGHRS and CDR2 is YFSETQ. V shed 0 bases and J shed 0 bases, with 16 bases lying between them. This CDR3 region has 18 residues. CDR3 bases: TGCGCCAGCAGCTTGGCCCCGAAGTCCCCCGGCTCCTACAATGAGCAGTTCTTC. This translates into CASSLAPKSPGSYNEQFF.

This clonotype was recorded a few times. The chain couples TRBV20-1 to TRBJ1-1, with D possibly being TRBD1 (5 bases). In germline, CDR1 is DFQATT, CDR2 SNEGSKA (reference sequence). CDR3 size: 14 residues. V shed 5 bases and J shed 0 bases, with 13 bases lying between them. Here the CDR3 reads CSAGRQNMNTEAFF. CDR3 DNA: TGCAGTGCTGGACGACAGAATATGAACACTGAAGCTTTCTTT.

This chain links TRBV5-1 with TRBJ2-7; maybe TRBD1 (6 bases). Germline V gene sequence: CDR1 SGHRS, CDR2 YFSETQ. The ends were cut back, 4 bases at V and 0 bases at J, with 11 bases in the middle. This CDR3 spans 14 amino acids. CDR3 DNA: TGCGCCAGCAGCCTTGGGACATTCTCCTACGAGCAGTACTTC. Amino acids: CASSLGTFSYEQYF. Combining the CDR3 with reference TRBV5-1 and TRBJ2-7 gives the whole variable domain KAGVTQTPRYLIKTRGQQVTLSCSPISGHRSVSWYQQTPGQGLQFLFEYFSETQRNKGNFPGRFSGRQFSNSRSEMNVSTLELGDSALYLCASSLGTFSYEQYFGPGTRLTVT.

The CDR3 region is CASSQLADTDTQYF. Here the CDR3 DNA reads TGTGCCAGCAGCCAACTTGCGGACACAGATACGCAGTATTTT. The chain carries TRBV3-1 and TRBJ2-3, with D hard to call. Trimming removed 2 bases from V and 2 bases from J, with 8 bases in between. The germline CDR1 and CDR2 sequences are LGHDT and YNNKEL (reference sequence). This CDR3 is built from 14 residues.

The chain is built from TRBV10-3 and TRBJ1-1, with TRBD1 identical over 7 bases. Per the germline V gene, CDR1 is ENHRY and CDR2 is SYGVKD. This CDR3 comprises 14 residues. Trimming cost V 2 bases and J 2 bases; bases outside gene matches: 2. CDR3 residues: CAISERQGNTEAFF. In DNA, the CDR3 is TGTGCCATCAGTGAGAGACAGGGAAACACTGAAGCTTTCTTT.

The chain uses TRBV29-1 and TRBJ2-3; D call uncertain. The V end lost 7 bases, the J end lost 2 bases, and 7 bases lay between the germline ends. CDR3 size: 11 residues. The germline V gene has CDR1 SQVTM and CDR2 ANQGSEA. CDR3 sequence reads: CSGMITDTQYF. The DNA for the CDR3 is TGCAGCGGAATGATCACAGATACGCAGTATTTT.

The chain employs TRBV7-6 and TRBJ2-3; D gene ambiguous. Trimming removed 1 base at V and 3 bases at J, with 11 bases between. Germline V gene sequence: CDR1 SGHVS, CDR2 FNYEAQ. There are 15 residues in the CDR3. Written as DNA, the CDR3 is TGTGCCAGCAGCTTAGTACCGGTCAGGACAGATACGCAGTATTTT. Protein sequence: CASSLVPVRTDTQYF. Full variable domain (remainder filled in from reference TRBV7-6 and TRBJ2-3): GAGVSQSPRYKVTKRGQDVALRCDPISGHVSLYWYRQALGQGPEFLTYFNYEAQQDKSGLPNDRFSAERPEGSISTLTIQRTEQRDSAMYRCASSLVPVRTDTQYFGPGTRLTVL.